The 18 T cell receptor beta chains reported below all come from one sample, sequenced in a study of cytotoxic CD8 clonotypes in ibrutinib-treated CLL. The method was immunoSEQ multiplex PCR; TCRdb's version includes in-frame clones alone and lacks a portion of them. The table shows approximately 97,000 clones, with about 74% occurring only once. The source material was PBMCs, sampled after 24 months of ibrutinib treatment. Receptor source: a human donor with chronic lymphocytic leukemia.

This chain joins TRBV4-2 and TRBJ2-7; 9 nucleotides agree with TRBD1. The ends lost 1 base at V and 4 bases at J; junction bases unmatched: 8. The CDR3 totals 16 residues. Germline CDR1 LGHNA, CDR2 YNFKEQ. The CDR3 is CASSQGTTGGLYEQYF. The DNA for the CDR3 is TGTGCCAGCAGCCAAGGTACCACAGGGGGCCTGTACGAGCAGTACTTC.

This clone was picked up one time. The rearrangement uses TRBV4-1 and TRBJ2-1; 11 nucleotides match TRBD2. Germline trimming cut 0 bases from V and 2 bases from J; bases unmatched to any gene: 9. The germline V gene has CDR1 MGHRA and CDR2 YSYEKL. The CDR3 is made up of 19 amino acids. The DNA for the CDR3 is TGCGCCAGCAGCCAAGATACCACTAGCGGGAGAAGGACCTACAATGAGCAGTTCTTC. It encodes CASSQDTTSGRRTYNEQFF.

This clone was detected only once. This chain links TRBV6-5 with TRBJ2-5, with 7 bases aligning to TRBD1. The germline V gene has CDR1 MNHEY and CDR2 SVGAGI. CDR3 size: 15 residues. J was trimmed by 5 bases and V by 6 bases; bases with no gene match: 12. The CDR3: CASSPPSGQFETQYF. The DNA for the CDR3 is TGTGCCAGCAGCCCTCCCTCGGGACAGTTTGAGACCCAGTACTTC.

The rearrangement joins TRBV30 to TRBJ2-1; D may be TRBD2 (6 bases). The CDR3 is made up of 16 amino acids. The V end lost 3 bases, the J end lost 7 bases, and 22 bases lay between the germline ends. Germline CDR1 reads GTSNPN; CDR2 reads SVGIG (reference sequence). CDR3 sequence (DNA): TGTGCCTGGAGCCTTCGGGGGTCCCTACGGGGAAATGAGCAGTTCTTC. Protein product: CAWSLRGSLRGNEQFF.

The chain is built from TRBV11-2 and TRBJ2-1; 10 bases fit TRBD2. CDR3 length: 14 residues. Germline CDR1 reads SGHAT; CDR2 reads FQNNGV. Germline trimming cut 5 bases from V and 7 bases from J; bases unmatched to any gene: 5. The CDR3 region is CASSGRTSGNEQFF. CDR3 DNA: TGTGCCAGCAGCGGTCGGACTAGCGGAAATGAGCAGTTCTTC.

The chain is built from TRBV29-1 and TRBJ2-7, with unresolved D. The CDR3 runs 12 residues. The V and J ends lost 4 bases and 6 bases respectively, with 13 bases between them. The V gene's germline CDR1 is SQVTM and CDR2 ANQGSEA. CDR3 region: CSVVPLGSEQYF. The CDR3 DNA reads as TGCAGCGTTGTTCCCTTAGGGTCCGAGCAGTACTTC.

V usage is TRBV28 and J usage is TRBJ2-7, with TRBD2 matching over 7 bases. Germline values: CDR1 MDHEN, CDR2 SYDVKM. The ends lost 2 bases at V and 4 bases at J; junction bases unmatched: 11. The CDR3 totals 16 residues. CDR3 DNA: TGTGCCAGCAGTTTACCCCCCCCCTCGGGGGGTTACGAGCAGTACTTC. Translating it yields CASSLPPPSGGYEQYF.

The sample holds a few counts of this clone. V and J are TRBV5-6 and TRBJ1-5; 7 bases map to TRBD1. The CDR3 loop spans 14 amino acids. Looked up from germline, CDR1 is SGHDT and CDR2 is YYEEEE. V lost 1 base and J lost 6; bases outside the gene matches: 4. CDR3 amino acids: CASSLTGAVQPQHF. CDR3 sequence (DNA): TGTGCCAGCAGCTTGACAGGGGCGGTTCAGCCCCAGCATTTT.

The genes are TRBV7-2 and TRBJ1-2; TRBD1 matches 7 bases. The V and J ends lost 4 bases and 5 bases, in that order; junction bases with no gene match: 1. CDR1 and CDR2 (germline): SGHTA, FQGNSA. The CDR3 covers 12 residues. For the CDR3, the DNA is TGTGCCAGCAGCTCGACAGGGTATGGCTACACCTTC. This sequence encodes CASSSTGYGYTF. The whole variable domain, remainder taken from reference TRBV7-2 and TRBJ1-2, is GAGVSQSPSNKVTEKGKDVELRCDPISGHTALYWYRQSLGQGLEFLIYFQGNSAPDKSGLPSDRFSAERTGGSVSTLTIQRTQQEDSAVYLCASSSTGYGYTFGSGTRLTVV.

The gene calls are TRBV18 and TRBJ1-5; 10 bases are shared with TRBD1. Germline V CDR1 and CDR2: KGHSH, LQKENI. The CDR3 contains 17 residues. V lost 3 bases to trimming and J lost 1 base; unmatched junction nucleotides: 6. The CDR3 DNA sequence: TGTGCCAGCTCACCTAGACGGGACAGGGGAAGCAATCAGCCCCAGCATTTT. Protein: CASSPRRDRGSNQPQHF.

This chain links TRBV2 with TRBJ1-1; D is unclear. Germline V gene lookup returns CDR1 SNHLY and CDR2 FYNNEI. With 3 bases removed from V and 0 bases from J, the gap between germline ends came to 5 bases. This CDR3 has 13 amino acids. DNA for the CDR3: TGTGCCAGCAGTGATGGTATGAACACTGAAGCTTTCTTT. The encoded protein is CASSDGMNTEAFF.

The chain links TRBV29-1 to TRBJ2-7; tentative D call: TRBD2 (6 bases). Between the trimmed V and J ends, which lost 5 bases and 6 bases, there was a span of 11 bases. CDR3 length: 11 residues. Germline CDR1 and CDR2: SQVTM and ANQGSEA. CDR3 sequence: CSVSQGGEQYF. As DNA, the CDR3 is TGCAGCGTTTCCCAGGGAGGCGAGCAGTACTTC.

This clone was seen only a few times. The chain has TRBV16 and TRBJ2-7; 9 nucleotides align to TRBD1. Germline loops: CDR1 KGHSY, CDR2 FQNENV. The CDR3 runs 17 residues. Losses at the gene ends were 0 bases for V and 3 bases for J; bases not matched to a gene: 9. This CDR3 is CASSQSGWGQGFYEQYF. The CDR3 DNA follows: TGTGCCAGCAGCCAATCGGGTTGGGGACAGGGTTTCTACGAGCAGTACTTC.

The gene calls are TRBV18 and TRBJ1-1, with unresolved D. Trimming took off 5 bases at V and 5 bases at J, with 9 bases between the two ends. The CDR3 has 12 residues. Per the germline V gene, CDR1 is KGHSH and CDR2 is LQKENI. CDR3 in DNA: TGTGCCAGCTCATCCTTAAGGACTGAAGCTTTCTTT. Translated: CASSSLRTEAFF.

This clone is medium-sized (0.01 to 0.1%) by share. The rearrangement joins TRBV27 to TRBJ1-1; TRBD1 might be the D (5 bases). CDR1 MNHEY and CDR2 SMNVEV come from the germline V gene (reference sequence). Trimming took 8 bases from V and 5 from J, leaving 12 bases between them. The CDR3 spans 12 residues. The CDR3 sequence is CASWGGVTEAFF. DNA of the CDR3: TGTGCCAGCTGGGGGGGGGTGACTGAAGCTTTCTTT.

This rearrangement joins TRBV6-1 to TRBJ2-7; 8 nucleotides line up with TRBD1. Germline values: CDR1 MNHNS, CDR2 SASEGT. The CDR3 has 15 amino acids. Unmatched junction bases numbered 8, after V lost 4 bases and J lost 3 bases. The CDR3 loop reads CASSGGRGLVYEQYF. CDR3 DNA sequence: TGTGCCAGCAGTGGGGGCAGGGGGCTAGTCTACGAGCAGTACTTC.

The V and J genes are TRBV18 and TRBJ2-7; D may be TRBD1 or TRBD2 (6 bases each). Germline CDR1 and CDR2: KGHSH and LQKENI. The CDR3 consists of 15 residues. Deletions cut 1 base from V and 9 bases from J, with 19 bases between. Here the CDR3 reads CASSPRQAGVEGQYF. In DNA, the CDR3 is TGTGCCAGCTCACCACGACAGGCCGGGGTGGAGGGGCAGTACTTC.

Ten or more counts support this clone. The rearrangement uses TRBV18 and TRBJ2-1; the D gene is possibly TRBD1 (5 bases). Trimming stripped 5 bases from V and 3 bases from J, with 11 bases between. Germline V lookup: CDR1 KGHSH, CDR2 LQKENI. The CDR3 is made up of 14 amino acids. Here the CDR3 DNA reads TGTGCCAGCTCAAGTACAGGCATCTACAATGAGCAGTTCTTC. Encoded protein: CASSSTGIYNEQFF.